Presented here are 26 T cell receptor beta chains from one specimen sequenced in a study of cytomegalovirus exposure and HLA in healthy donors. PCR employed 60 Vbeta and 13 Jbeta primers. Assay: immunoSEQ multiplex PCR; the TCRdb copy retains only in-frame clones and omits some. This sample has about 140,000 clones, with 80% found just once. Sequenced input: PBMCs. Receptors were obtained from a man aged 35-49 years in good health and CMV-seronegative.

Concerning this clone: At one of its ends the junction is not consistent with the germline gene, which may arise from a read error. V is TRBV10-1 and J is TRBJ2-5, with D perhaps assigned TRBD1 or TRBD2 (5 bases each). Matching the DNA end better, TRBJ2-7 makes the J call doubtful. CDR1 and CDR2 (germline): WNHNN, SYGVQD (reference sequence). The CDR3 is 14 residues long. The chain's CDR3 is CASSQSGSSYEQYF. In nucleotides, the CDR3 is TGCGCCAGCAGTCAGTCAGGGAGTTCCTACGAGCAGTACTTC.

This clone was seen a single time. The genes are TRBV5-4 and TRBJ2-3; 12 bases align to TRBD2. Trimming removed 0 bases from V and 4 bases from J; junction bases left unmatched: 3. The CDR3 is 16 residues long. Looked up from germline, CDR1 is SGHNT and CDR2 is YYREEE (reference sequence). The CDR3 loop is CASSLGPSGGADTQYF. The CDR3 nucleotides read TGTGCCAGCAGCTTGGGGCCTAGCGGGGGGGCAGATACGCAGTATTTT. Full variable domain (remainder filled in from reference TRBV5-4 and TRBJ2-3): ETGVTQSPTHLIKTRGQQVTLRCSSQSGHNTVSWYQQALGQGPQFIFQYYREEENGRGNFPPRFSGLQFPNYSSELNVNALELDDSALYLCASSLGPSGGADTQYFGPGTRLTVL.

For this clone: An end of the junction does not agree with germline; a read error may underlie this. The chain employs TRBV29-1 and TRBJ2-7; tentatively, D is TRBD1 (6 bases). CDR1 SQVTM and CDR2 ANQGSEA come from the germline V gene. The CDR3 sequence is 14 residues long. CDR3 nucleotide sequence: TGCAGCGTCCTTACCGGGGACATCTCCTACGGGCAGTACTTC. This translates into CSVLTGDISYGQYF.

This rearrangement joins TRBV20-1 to TRBJ1-1; D gene ambiguous. Trimming left V 5 bases short and J 1 base short, with 5 bases between. Per the germline V gene, CDR1 is DFQATT and CDR2 is SNEGSKA (reference sequence). This CDR3 is built from 11 residues. The CDR3 sequence: CSAAKNTEAFF. CDR3 coding DNA: TGCAGTGCTGCGAAGAACACTGAAGCTTTCTTT.

The chain employs TRBV9 and TRBJ1-5; 9 bases are a match to TRBD1. Germline loops: CDR1 SGDLS, CDR2 YYNGEE. J gave up 4 bases and V 0 bases, and 2 bases lay outside the gene matches. The CDR3 is made up of 15 amino acids. CDR3 sequence: CASSVVGTGNQPQHF. For the CDR3, the DNA is TGTGCCAGCAGCGTAGTGGGGACAGGGAATCAGCCCCAGCATTTT.

The V call is TRBV20-1, the J call TRBJ2-3, with D possibly TRBD1 on 6 matching bases. Trimming left V 6 bases short and J 5 bases short, with 9 bases between. The CDR3 is made up of 11 amino acids. Germline V CDR1 and CDR2: DFQATT, SNEGSKA (reference sequence). CDR3 bases: TGCAGTGCCACGACAGGAGATACGCAGTATTTT. It is translated as CSATTGDTQYF.

The rearrangement links TRBV4-3 to TRBJ1-6; 7 nucleotides match TRBD1. The CDR3 totals 16 residues. The germline V gene encodes CDR1 LGHNA and CDR2 YSLEER. The trim removed 1 base at V and 9 bases at J, leaving 9 bases unmatched. DNA of the CDR3: TGCGCCAGCAGCCAAGGTCTCAGGGGGTTTGCTTCACCCCTCCACTTT. This translates into CASSQGLRGFASPLHF.

The chain joins TRBV30 to TRBJ1-5, with unresolved D. CDR1 and CDR2 (germline): GTSNPN, SVGIG (reference sequence). Trimming removed 1 base from V and 3 bases from J, with 7 bases in between. The CDR3 consists of 13 residues. The CDR3 sequence is CAWSGTLNQPQHF. The CDR3 nucleotides read TGTGCCTGGAGTGGGACTCTCAATCAGCCCCAGCATTTT. The complete variable domain, with remaining parts taken from reference TRBV30 and TRBJ1-5, reads SQTIHQWPATLVQPVGSPLSLECTVEGTSNPNLYWYRQAAGRGLQLLFYSVGIGQISSEVPQNLSASRPQDRQFILSSKKLLLSDSGFYLCAWSGTLNQPQHFGDGTRLSIL.

V usage is TRBV18 and J usage is TRBJ2-7; TRBD1 might be the D (6 bases). CDR1 and CDR2 from the germline V gene are KGHSH and LQKENI. V shed 5 bases and J shed 0 bases, with 11 bases lying between them. CDR3 length: 14 residues. This CDR3 is CASSKDRTSYEQYF. CDR3 nucleotide sequence: TGTGCCAGCTCAAAAGACAGGACCTCCTACGAGCAGTACTTC.

About this clone itself: At one of its ends the junction is not consistent with the germline gene, which may arise from a read error. The chain recombines TRBV2 with TRBJ2-5, with 10 bases that match TRBD2. The germline V gene has CDR1 SNHLY and CDR2 FYNNEI. The length of the CDR3 is 15 residues. The CDR3 region is CASSEALASGGSENF. The CDR3 bases are TGTGCCAGCAGTGAAGCTTTGGCTAGCGGGGGTTCCGAGAACTTC.

In this sample, this clone turned up a few times. This chain connects TRBV18 to TRBJ1-4; tentatively, D is TRBD1 (6 bases). With 4 bases removed from V and 2 bases from J, the gap between germline ends came to 11 bases. The CDR3 covers 15 residues. CDR1 and CDR2 (germline): KGHSH, LQKENI. The CDR3 DNA follows: TGTGCCAGCTCACTTCAGGGGTTGACTAATGAAAAACTGTTTTTT. Its translation is CASSLQGLTNEKLFF.

This chain joins TRBV5-1 and TRBJ2-5; D gene unclear. Between the trimmed V and J ends, which lost 0 bases and 5 bases, there was a span of 5 bases. Germline assignment: CDR1 SGHRS and CDR2 YFSETQ. The CDR3 is 12 residues long. This CDR3 is CASSLAGETQYF. CDR3 nucleotide sequence: TGCGCCAGCAGCTTGGCCGGGGAGACCCAGTACTTC.

Regarding this clone: Other DNA sequences in the same sample also yield this CDR3. DNA for the CDR3: TGTGCCAGTAGTATAGGCGGGAGAGAGACCCAGTACTTC. Its translation: CASSIGGRETQYF. The rearrangement links TRBV19 to TRBJ2-5; the match to TRBD2 covers 7 bases. This CDR3 is built from 13 residues. V was clipped by 1 base and J by 4 bases; unmatched bases: 0. CDR1 is LNHDA and CDR2 is SQIVND in the germline V gene (reference sequence). The full variable domain, with the rest looked up from reference TRBV19 and TRBJ2-5, is DGGITQSPKYLFRKEGQNVTLSCEQNLNHDAMYWYRQDPGQGLRLIYYSQIVNDFQKGDIAEGYSVSREKKESFPLTVTSAQKNPTAFYLCASSIGGRETQYFGPGTRLLVL.

The chain uses TRBV4-2 and TRBJ1-3; TRBD1 aligns across 9 bases. V lost 5 bases and J lost 2; bases outside the gene matches: 4. Germline CDR1 is LGHNA and CDR2 is YNFKEQ. The CDR3 loop spans 15 amino acids. In nucleotides, the CDR3 is TGTGCCAGCAGCAGGGACAGGGAAACTGGAAACACCATATATTTT. Its protein product is CASSRDRETGNTIYF.

The V and J genes are TRBV5-1 and TRBJ1-6; tentatively, D is TRBD1 (6 bases). The CDR3 totals 15 residues. The ends were cut back, 8 bases at V and 0 bases at J, with 12 bases in the middle. Germline CDR1 and CDR2: SGHRS and YFSETQ. The CDR3 protein is CASKMDSSYNSPLHF. The CDR3 nucleotides are TGCGCCAGTAAAATGGACAGCTCCTATAATTCACCCCTCCACTTT.

The gene calls are TRBV29-1 and TRBJ2-7, with TRBD1 matching 8 bases. The CDR3 has 13 amino acids. CDR1 and CDR2 (germline): SQVTM, ANQGSEA. V was pared by 6 bases and J by 0 bases, with 4 bases of the junction left unmatched. The chain's CDR3 is CSVNRGNSYEQYF. The CDR3, as DNA: TGCAGCGTAAACAGGGGGAACTCCTACGAGCAGTACTTC.

The chain recombines TRBV5-1 with TRBJ2-3; 10 bases agree with TRBD1. V was clipped by 0 bases and J by 8 bases; unmatched bases: 12. The CDR3 runs 17 residues. Germline loops: CDR1 SGHRS, CDR2 YFSETQ. In nucleotides, the CDR3 is TGCGCCAGCAGCTTGGCGCTCGGGACAGGGGAGGTAGGTACGCAGTATTTT. It encodes CASSLALGTGEVGTQYF.

This clone turned up a few times. The chain combines TRBV27 with TRBJ1-1; D unclear. From germline, CDR1 is MNHEY and CDR2 SMNVEV (reference sequence). V was shortened by 4 bases and J by 4 bases, with 19 bases between the two germline ends. This CDR3 comprises 16 residues. CDR3 sequence: CASSSYSRGKGTEAFF. Written as DNA, the CDR3 is TGTGCCAGCAGTTCGTACAGTCGGGGAAAGGGCACTGAAGCTTTCTTT.

The chain carries TRBV9 and TRBJ1-1; 7 nucleotides agree with TRBD1. V gave up 4 bases and J gave up 1 base; unmatched junction bases: 10. Germline V gives CDR1 SGDLS, CDR2 YYNGEE. The CDR3 is 16 amino acids. Here the CDR3 reads CASSLDYRGWNTEAFF. The CDR3 DNA reads as TGTGCCAGCAGCTTAGATTACAGGGGATGGAACACTGAAGCTTTCTTT.

V and J are TRBV5-6 and TRBJ2-7; the match to TRBD2 covers 8 bases. V dropped 1 base and J dropped 3; count of bases not matched to a gene: 3. CDR3 length: 14 amino acids. CDR1 is SGHDT and CDR2 is YYEEEE in the germline V gene. CDR3 nucleotide sequence: TGTGCCAGCAGCTTGACTAGCGGATACTACGAGCAGTACTTC. It yields the protein CASSLTSGYYEQYF.

The DNA for the CDR3 is TGTGCCAGCAGTTCCGTTGACAGCTACGAGCAGTACTTC. The encoded protein is CASSSVDSYEQYF. The V gene is TRBV6-6, the J gene TRBJ2-7, with D possibly matching TRBD1 (5 bases). With 4 bases removed from V and 3 bases from J, the gap between germline ends came to 10 bases. Germline V gives CDR1 MNHNY, CDR2 SVGAGI (reference sequence). The CDR3 length is 13 residues.

V usage is TRBV4-1 and J usage is TRBJ1-2; D perhaps matches TRBD1 (5 bases). Germline CDR1 reads MGHRA; CDR2 reads YSYEKL. V lost 3 bases and J lost 8, with 13 bases in between. The CDR3 length is 13 residues. The chain's CDR3 is CASSHDLGRGYTF. Here the CDR3 DNA reads TGCGCCAGCAGCCATGACTTGGGGCGAGGCTACACCTTC.

This clone was counted once. The genes are TRBV4-2 and TRBJ1-1; 8 bases map to TRBD1. Germline V gene data show CDR1 as LGHNA and CDR2 as YNFKEQ. This CDR3 contains 15 residues. The junction had 6 bases not matched to a gene; V was cut back by 1 base and J by 5 bases. In DNA, the CDR3 is TGTGCCAGCAGCCAAGTAGCCACAGGGGGGACTGAAGCTTTCTTT. Amino acids: CASSQVATGGTEAFF.

This clone was observed once. As DNA, the CDR3 is TGTGCCAGCAGCGCAGCGGGAAGCACCTACGAGCAGTACTTC. Its translation is CASSAAGSTYEQYF. The chain recombines TRBV9 with TRBJ2-7; TRBD2 matches 7 bases. CDR3 length: 14 residues. Germline CDR1 SGDLS, CDR2 YYNGEE. Trimming at V came to 3 bases and at J to 2 bases, leaving 5 bases not matched to a gene. The complete variable domain, with remaining parts taken from reference TRBV9 and TRBJ2-7, reads DSGVTQTPKHLITATGQRVTLRCSPRSGDLSVYWYQQSLDQGLQFLIQYYNGEERAKGNILERFSAQQFPDLHSELNLSSLELGDSALYFCASSAAGSTYEQYFGPGTRLTVT.

This clone has a single count. The chain couples TRBV18 to TRBJ2-7; 10 nucleotides agree with TRBD1. Germline assignment: CDR1 KGHSH and CDR2 LQKENI. Trimming at V came to 3 bases and at J to 7 bases, leaving 9 bases not matched to a gene. The CDR3 consists of 15 residues. In DNA, the CDR3 is TGTGCCAGCTCACCTACCGGGACAGGGGTCGGGGAGCAGTACTTC. Protein: CASSPTGTGVGEQYF.

The chain uses TRBV7-2 and TRBJ1-1; TRBD1 aligns across 7 bases. The ends lost 5 bases at V and 6 bases at J; junction bases unmatched: 6. CDR3 size: 13 residues. Germline CDR1 SGHTA, CDR2 FQGNSA. The CDR3 is CASSRGQLPEAFF. CDR3 DNA: TGTGCCAGCAGCCGGGGACAGCTCCCTGAAGCTTTCTTT.